Reported below is one T cell receptor beta chain. This CDR3 is built from 15 residues. V gave up 0 bases and J gave up 4 bases, with 13 bases separating them. The germline V gene encodes CDR1 LGHDT and CDR2 YNNKEL (reference sequence). This sample stems from a study of control samples from healthy donors and cancer patients. The data were produced by immunoSEQ multiplex PCR, yet TCRdb's version contains in-frame clones alone and is incomplete. The sample lists 80,000 or so clones, over 80% occurring once. The genes are TRBV3-1 (or the pseudogene TRBV3-2) and TRBJ2-7, with D perhaps matching TRBD2 (5 bases). Material: blood. The receptor was derived from a woman aged 55 to 70 in good health. CDR3 residues: CASSQERTREYEQYF. DNA for the CDR3: TGTGCCAGCAGCCAAGAACGTACTAGGGAATACGAGCAGTACTTC.